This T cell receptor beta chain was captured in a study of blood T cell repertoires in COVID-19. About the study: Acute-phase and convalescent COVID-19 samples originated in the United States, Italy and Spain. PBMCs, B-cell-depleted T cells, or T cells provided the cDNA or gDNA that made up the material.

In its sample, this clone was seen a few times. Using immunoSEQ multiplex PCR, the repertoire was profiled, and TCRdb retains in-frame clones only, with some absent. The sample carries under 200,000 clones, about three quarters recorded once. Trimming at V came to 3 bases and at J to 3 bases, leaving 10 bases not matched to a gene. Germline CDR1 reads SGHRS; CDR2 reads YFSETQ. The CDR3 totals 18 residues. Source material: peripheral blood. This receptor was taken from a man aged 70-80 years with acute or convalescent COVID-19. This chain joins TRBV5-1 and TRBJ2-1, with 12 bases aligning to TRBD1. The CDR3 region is CASSSGTGGSQDYNEQFF. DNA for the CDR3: TGCGCCAGCAGCTCCGGGACAGGGGGCTCTCAGGACTACAATGAGCAGTTCTTC.